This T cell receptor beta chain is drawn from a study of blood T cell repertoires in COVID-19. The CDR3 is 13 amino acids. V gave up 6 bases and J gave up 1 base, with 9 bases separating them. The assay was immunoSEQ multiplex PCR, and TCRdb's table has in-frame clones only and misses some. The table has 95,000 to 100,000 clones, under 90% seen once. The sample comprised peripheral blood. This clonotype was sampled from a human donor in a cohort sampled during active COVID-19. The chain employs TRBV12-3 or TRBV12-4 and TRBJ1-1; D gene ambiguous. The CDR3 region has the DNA TGTGCCAGCAGGGCCCGTTCGAACACTGAAGCTTTCTTT. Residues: CASRARSNTEAFF.